This T cell receptor beta chain was identified during a study of T cells in women clearing cervical HPV infection listed by TCRdb under 2018. With respect to the entire study: Cases were 25 women with histologically confirmed HPV16-related CIN3 or worse, including 2 invasive cancers. Controls were 25 women whose single incident HPV16 infection cleared within 12 months without precancer or cancer developing. Case blood was taken at the visit when the lesion was first identified, whereas control blood was taken when infection was no longer detected. Among cases, blood sampling occurred a median of roughly 160 days after lesion detection, with an interquartile range of 90 to 200 days. Because only a few women had HLA typing data, the possibility that HLA type acted as a confounder could not be ruled out. An exploratory proof-of-principle case-control study, nested within the Guanacaste HPV Natural History Study in Costa Rica, was conducted to compare TCR repertoires across cervical HPV16 outcomes. Cases were matched to controls by age within five years and by the year the sample was collected. Cases had a median age of around 32 years compared with 38 for controls, and baseline characteristics showed no significant differences between the groups. In the parent cohort, some 10,000 women aged 18 or older were enrolled in Guanacaste, Costa Rica, during about 1992 to 1994 and then followed for 7 to 8 years. Quality controls consisted of five blinded duplicates per group, for a total of about 60 samples made up of some 50 participants and roughly 10 replicates. On the study overall, not on this receptor specifically: The cross-sectional design could not show whether the associations came before the infection or were a result of it, and neither effector/memory subsets nor HPV-specific T cells were isolated. Because the number of T cells in each sample was unknown, differences in richness could reflect differing T-cell content rather than repertoire biology. Random forest classifiers combining richness and V gene abundances distinguished cases from controls with an estimated AUC of less than 0.9. TCR repertoire richness was significantly higher in CIN3+ cases than in controls across sequencing depths, while evenness did not differ.

TCR beta CDR3 regions were amplified by multiplex PCR using the immunoSEQ assay from an average of roughly 1,300 ng genomic DNA per sample. To correct primer bias, the assay used a complete synthetic TCR repertoire to set an amplification baseline. The amplicons were sequenced using the Illumina platform. The original methods were these. Error correction of the sequences involved clustering with frequency ratios plus a modified nearest-neighbor algorithm, after which the sequences were analyzed in the immunoSEQ Analyzer using IMGT gene definitions. At each rarefaction depth, TCR richness and evenness were averaged over 20 rarefaction repeats, and samples with fewer sequences than the depth were excluded. V, D and J gene relative abundances were compared between groups with Wilcoxon rank sum tests, applying FDR correction. An intraclass correlation of roughly 96% for TCR richness and an average of 76.4% across 65 to 80 gene segments were obtained from the blinded duplicates. This is the immuneACCESS table as TCRdb keeps it, with only in-frame sequences that have V and J called. A part of the clones is gone; compared with another copy, unresolved V genes explain less than half, and the rest is unexplained. V and J calls and clone size come straight from that table; D and trimming were deduced from the DNA. This sample's table contains about 32,000 clones. In total, the top ten clones hold more than 6.5% of the sample.

Every participant had a single incident cervical HPV16 infection, and women with prevalent HPV16 infections were excluded. Cervical HPV DNA was detected by MY09/MY11 PCR, and genotyping was performed by dot-blot hybridization. Roughly 16 mL of heparinized blood were centrifuged, and the buffy coat was split into aliquots, frozen at -30 degrees C, and then kept at -80 degrees C. QIAGEN kits were used to extract genomic DNA from buffy coat specimens. About this clone itself: Its antigen target is currently unknown.

Sample: blood buffy coat. This receptor was obtained from a woman between 18 and 70 years old with a cervical HPV16 infection that either progressed to CIN3+ or cleared (not recorded which).

Incomplete CDR3 DNA: TGTGCCAGCAGTGAGAGCGGAGGGAACAATGAG. This translates into CASSESGGNNE. Given in full, the CDR3 is CASSESGGNNEQFF. Here the chain combines TRBV2 and TRBJ2-1; TRBD2 is a weak D gene call, 6 bases matching. The read ends 3 residues early relative to the CDR3; the germline J gene fills the gap. CDR1 and CDR2 are drawn from the germline V gene: SNHLY, FYNNEI. Relative to germline, V is 3 bases shorter and J is 5 bases shorter, with 11 bases between their ends. CDR3 length: 14 amino acids, cysteine to phenylalanine. The DNA shown is the part of the CDR3 that was read: 33 bases, in frame from base 1.